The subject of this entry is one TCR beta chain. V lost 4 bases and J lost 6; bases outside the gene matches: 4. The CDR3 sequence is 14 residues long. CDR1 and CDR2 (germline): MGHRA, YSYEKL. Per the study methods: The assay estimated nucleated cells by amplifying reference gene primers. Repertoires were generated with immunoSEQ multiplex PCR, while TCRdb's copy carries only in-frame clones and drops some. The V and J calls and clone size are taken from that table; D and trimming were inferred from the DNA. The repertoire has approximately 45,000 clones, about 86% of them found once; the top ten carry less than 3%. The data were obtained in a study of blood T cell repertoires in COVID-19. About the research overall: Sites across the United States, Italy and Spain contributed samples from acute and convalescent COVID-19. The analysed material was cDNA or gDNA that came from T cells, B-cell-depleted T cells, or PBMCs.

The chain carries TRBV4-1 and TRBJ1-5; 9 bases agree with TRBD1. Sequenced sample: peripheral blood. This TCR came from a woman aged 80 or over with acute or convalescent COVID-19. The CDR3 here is CASSPDRGFQPQHF. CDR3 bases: TGCGCCAGCAGCCCGGACAGGGGATTTCAGCCCCAGCATTTT.